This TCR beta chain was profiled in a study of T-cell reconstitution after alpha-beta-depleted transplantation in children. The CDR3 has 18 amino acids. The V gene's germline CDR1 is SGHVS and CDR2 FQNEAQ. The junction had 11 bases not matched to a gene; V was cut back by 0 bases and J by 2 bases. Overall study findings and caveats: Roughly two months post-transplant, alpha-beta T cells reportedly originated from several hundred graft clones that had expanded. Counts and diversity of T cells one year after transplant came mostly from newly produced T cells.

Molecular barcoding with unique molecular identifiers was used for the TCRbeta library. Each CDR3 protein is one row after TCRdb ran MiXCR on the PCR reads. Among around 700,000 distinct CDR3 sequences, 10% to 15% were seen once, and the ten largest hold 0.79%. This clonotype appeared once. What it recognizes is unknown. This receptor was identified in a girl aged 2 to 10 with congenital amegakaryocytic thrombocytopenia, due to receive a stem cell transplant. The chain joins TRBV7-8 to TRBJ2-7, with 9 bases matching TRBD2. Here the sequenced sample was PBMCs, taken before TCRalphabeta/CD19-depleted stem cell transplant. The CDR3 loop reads CASSLATPSGTPTYEQYF. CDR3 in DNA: TGTGCCAGCAGCTTAGCCACACCTAGCGGGACCCCTACCTACGAGCAGTACTTC.